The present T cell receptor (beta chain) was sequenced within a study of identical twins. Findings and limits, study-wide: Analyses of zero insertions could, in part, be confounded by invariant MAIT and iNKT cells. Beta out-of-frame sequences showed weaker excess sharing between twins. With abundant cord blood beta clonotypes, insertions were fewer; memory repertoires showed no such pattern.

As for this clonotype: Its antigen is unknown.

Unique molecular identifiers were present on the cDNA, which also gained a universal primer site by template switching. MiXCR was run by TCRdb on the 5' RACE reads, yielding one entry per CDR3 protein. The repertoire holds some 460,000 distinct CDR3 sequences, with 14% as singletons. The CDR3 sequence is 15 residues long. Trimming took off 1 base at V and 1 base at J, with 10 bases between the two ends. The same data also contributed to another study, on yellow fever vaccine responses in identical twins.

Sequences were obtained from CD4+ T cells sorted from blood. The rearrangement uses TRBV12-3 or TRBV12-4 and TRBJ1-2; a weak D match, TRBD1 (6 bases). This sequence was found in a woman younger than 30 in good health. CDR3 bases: TGTGCCAGCAGTTTAGTAAGGGGGGGTAACTATGGCTACACCTTC. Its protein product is CASSLVRGGNYGYTF.